These 27 T cell receptor beta chains share one sample of origin, sequenced in a study of blood T cells in healthy people across ages. It was with a sample-barcoded 5' primer and a J-beta primer mix that a second PCR of about 6 to 12 cycles was run. Each CDR3 protein is one row after TCRdb ran MiXCR on the 5' RACE reads. The top ten clones hold approximately 30% of a sample with around 800,000 distinct CDR3 sequences, approximately 65% of them seen once. Sequencing was done on a sample of blood. These receptors all come from a man younger than 45 in good health.

About this clonotype itself: One end of the junction fails to match germline, which may point to a read error. The chain is built from TRBV4-3 and TRBJ2-5; D perhaps matches TRBD1 (6 bases). Germline V lookup: CDR1 LGHNA, CDR2 YSLEER. The CDR3 covers 15 residues. Written as DNA, the CDR3 is TGCGCCAGCAGCCAAGATGGGCAGGGGCAAGAGACCCTGTACTTC. This sequence encodes CASSQDGQGQETLYF.

Details on this clonotype: At one of its ends the junction is not consistent with the germline gene, which may arise from a read error. The V and J genes are TRBV6-1 and TRBJ2-7; D is undetermined. The DNA matches TRBJ2-4 better at its end, which makes the J call doubtful. Germline-derived CDR1 and CDR2 are MNHNS and SASEGT. The CDR3 sequence is 14 residues long. The CDR3, as DNA: TGTGCCAACAGTCCCGACGGAGCCAAAAACATTCAGTACTTC. This codes for CANSPDGAKNIQYF.

The J gene is TRBJ2-1, the V gene TRBV20-1, with 9 bases matching TRBD2. The CDR3 is made up of 17 amino acids. Trimming took 0 bases from V and 2 from J; bases not matched to a gene: 8. Looked up from germline, CDR1 is DFQATT and CDR2 is SNEGSKA (reference sequence). CDR3 bases: TGCAGTGCTAGAGATATAAGCGGGGGGCACCCCTACAATGAGCAGTTCTTC. Amino acid sequence: CSARDISGGHPYNEQFF.

The rearrangement links TRBV3-1 to TRBJ1-6, with D maybe TRBD1 (6 bases). CDR3 length: 16 amino acids. Between the trimmed V and J ends, which lost 4 bases and 9 bases, there was a span of 19 bases. CDR1 and CDR2 from the germline V gene are LGHDT and YNNKEL (reference sequence). The CDR3 DNA is TGTGCCAGCAGCCCGACAGGCGCTCGGGGAGCTTCACCCCTCCACTTT. Translated: CASSPTGARGASPLHF.

The chain carries TRBV24-1 and TRBJ2-1, with TRBD2 matching 8 bases. This CDR3 is built from 16 residues. Germline V gene lookup returns CDR1 KGHDR and CDR2 SFDVKD. The trim removed 2 bases at V and 2 bases at J, leaving 4 bases unmatched. The CDR3 DNA is TGTGCCACCAGTGATTCGACTAGCGCGGCCTACAATGAGCAGTTCTTC. Its protein product is CATSDSTSAAYNEQFF.

The chain employs TRBV6-2 or TRBV6-3 and TRBJ2-3, with D perhaps TRBD1 (6 bases). CDR1 is MNHEY and CDR2 is SVGEGT in the germline V gene. The ends were cut back, 0 bases at V and 1 base at J, with 14 bases in the middle. CDR3 size: 17 residues. CDR3 DNA: TGTGCCAGCAGTTACTCGATGGTAGGACAGCGCACAGATACGCAGTATTTT. Protein product: CASSYSMVGQRTDTQYF.

This clonotype turned up a few times. The V gene is TRBV5-6, the J gene TRBJ2-6; tentatively, D is TRBD1 (6 bases). Trimming shortened V by 3 bases and J by 0 bases, and 7 bases separated the two germline ends. Germline assignment: CDR1 SGHDT and CDR2 YYEEEE. The CDR3 extends over 15 amino acids. CDR3 sequence: CASSWGLSGANVLTF. CDR3 DNA sequence: TGTGCCAGCAGCTGGGGGCTCTCTGGGGCCAACGTCCTGACTTTC.

There are a few counts of this clonotype. The CDR3 reads CATCPGTVPVSGANVLTF. The DNA of the CDR3 is TGTGCCACCTGTCCGGGGACAGTTCCTGTCTCTGGGGCCAACGTCCTGACTTTC. This chain uses TRBV6-2 or TRBV6-3 with TRBJ2-6, with 7 bases matching TRBD1. CDR3 length: 18 amino acids. Trimming at V came to 10 bases and at J to 0 bases, leaving 15 bases not matched to a gene. Germline V gene sequence: CDR1 MNHEY, CDR2 SVGEGT.

V and J are TRBV5-1 and TRBJ1-1; D remains unclear. Germline V gene lookup returns CDR1 SGHRS and CDR2 YFSETQ. The length of the CDR3 is 15 residues. V was clipped by 4 bases and J by 4 bases, with 17 bases between them. The CDR3 DNA sequence: TGCGCCAGCAGCCACGGGATAGGAGGCAGCACTGAAGCTTTCTTT. Residues: CASSHGIGGSTEAFF.

This clonotype was counted once. This may be a read error: a much more frequent sequence differs by one nucleotide. J is TRBJ2-5 and V is TRBV29-1; D gene ambiguous. V lost 3 bases and J lost 5, with 19 bases in between. Germline V CDR1 and CDR2: SQVTM, ANQGSEA. This CDR3 region has 15 residues. CDR3 region: CSVEEVLGRAETQYF. In DNA form, the CDR3 reads TGCAGCGTTGAGGAAGTACTTGGTCGGGCGGAGACCCAGTACTTC.

V usage is TRBV25-1 and J usage is TRBJ1-5; D unresolved. V lost 3 bases and J 0 bases, leaving 9 bases between the germline ends. CDR3 length equals 15 residues. Germline V lookup: CDR1 MGHDK, CDR2 SYGVNS. CDR3 bases: TGTGCCAGCAGTGAGAGTGCTTTTAGCAATCAGCCCCAGCATTTT. Translation gives CASSESAFSNQPQHF.

CDR3 sequence: CASKFNRASNQPQHF. CDR3 bases: TGTGCCAGCAAATTTAACAGGGCAAGCAATCAGCCCCAGCATTTT. The V and J genes are TRBV2 and TRBJ1-5; maybe TRBD1 (6 bases). Looked up from germline, CDR1 is SNHLY and CDR2 is FYNNEI. The CDR3 has 15 residues. The ends were cut back, 7 bases at V and 1 base at J, with 14 bases in the middle.

V usage is TRBV4-2 and J usage is TRBJ2-7; D possibly corresponds to TRBD2 (7 bases). Trimming left V 0 bases short and J 0 bases short, with 15 bases between. Germline V gives CDR1 LGHNA, CDR2 YNFKEQ. The CDR3 contains 17 residues. As DNA, the CDR3 is TGTGCCAGCAGCCAAGATCGACGGGGGGCTCCCTCCTACGAGCAGTACTTC. Encoded protein: CASSQDRRGAPSYEQYF.

The chain recombines TRBV6-1 with TRBJ2-3; TRBD2 agrees at 9 bases. Trimming at V came to 4 bases and at J to 4 bases, leaving 9 bases not matched to a gene. CDR3 length equals 16 residues. Per germline, CDR1 MNHNS and CDR2 SASEGT. CDR3 region: CASSGGLAGSSDTQYF. The DNA for the CDR3 is TGTGCCAGCAGTGGAGGGCTAGCGGGGTCCTCAGATACGCAGTATTTT.

V and J are TRBV15 and TRBJ1-2; D is unclear. The CDR3 is 13 residues long. Trimming took 3 bases from V and 7 from J, leaving 12 bases between them. Germline CDR1 reads LNHNV; CDR2 reads YYDKDF (reference sequence). CDR3 sequence (DNA): TGTGCCACCAGCAGGTCCGTCGTGGGTGGCTACACCTTC. Its protein is CATSRSVVGGYTF.

This clonotype was seen just once. The chain is built from TRBV3-1 and TRBJ2-4; D ambiguous. The J call may be wrong; the DNA end is better matched by TRBJ2-7. Looked up from germline, CDR1 is LGHDT and CDR2 is YNNKEL (reference sequence). This CDR3 has 14 amino acids. The CDR3 bases are TGTGCCAGCAGCCCTGGCCCAAGGCCCTACGAGCAGTACTTC. This sequence encodes CASSPGPRPYEQYF.

This clonotype appeared a few times. This chain uses TRBV12-3 or TRBV12-4 with TRBJ2-7; 8 bases are shared with TRBD1. This CDR3 contains 12 residues. V lost 7 bases, J lost 5 bases, and 4 bases stayed unmatched. This CDR3 reads CASTLTGDEQYF. CDR3 nucleotides: TGTGCCAGCACCTTGACAGGGGACGAGCAGTACTTC.

Comments on this clonotype: A much larger clone is a single base away; this may be a read error. The chain employs TRBV10-3 and TRBJ2-1; 11 bases map to TRBD2. The CDR3 runs to 17 residues. The J segment lost 9 bases and the V segment lost 11 bases, leaving 21 bases of the junction unmatched. CDR1 and CDR2 from the germline V gene are ENHRY and SYGVKD. The CDR3 bases are TGTGCCGCCGCAAGGGATGCTAGCGGGGGGCCGGTGGGTGAGCAGTTCTTC. This gives the protein CAAARDASGGPVGEQFF.

The rearrangement uses TRBV7-3 and TRBJ2-7; 7 nucleotides line up with TRBD1. The V gene's germline CDR1 is SGHTA and CDR2 FQGTGA. The CDR3 is made up of 14 amino acids. The trim removed 4 bases at V and 4 bases at J, leaving 7 bases unmatched. CDR3 bases: TGTGCCAGCAGCTCCGGAGACAGGGAGTACGAGCAGTACTTC. As protein: CASSSGDREYEQYF.

The CDR3 loop is CASRGPGGLHEQYF. CDR3 nucleotides: TGTGCCAGCCGTGGCCCAGGGGGCTTGCACGAGCAGTACTTC. The chain is built from TRBV5-6 and TRBJ2-7; 8 bases are a match to TRBD1. V shed 7 bases and J 5 bases; nucleotides not matched to a gene: 11. CDR3 length equals 14 residues. The V gene's germline CDR1 is SGHDT and CDR2 YYEEEE.

The V call is TRBV10-3, the J call TRBJ2-5; D is unclear. The length of the CDR3 is 13 residues. V was trimmed by 6 bases and J by 0 bases, leaving 8 bases between them. The germline V gene has CDR1 ENHRY and CDR2 SYGVKD. The CDR3 reads CAIRPRYQETQYF. The CDR3 DNA sequence: TGTGCCATCAGACCCCGGTACCAAGAGACCCAGTACTTC.

This rearrangement joins TRBV3-1 to TRBJ2-1; TRBD2 matches at 15 bases. Trimming took 5 bases from V and 3 from J; bases not matched to a gene: 17. CDR1 LGHDT and CDR2 YNNKEL come from the germline V gene (reference sequence). This CDR3 is built from 21 residues. The CDR3 loop is CASSEVSGTSGGFNFYNEQFF. CDR3 nucleotides: TGTGCCAGCAGCGAAGTCTCAGGGACTAGCGGGGGGTTCAACTTCTACAATGAGCAGTTCTTC.

This clonotype was observed a handful of times. The V call is TRBV29-1, the J call TRBJ2-7; 7 nucleotides line up with TRBD2. The CDR3 has 13 amino acids. The junction had 9 bases not matched to a gene; V was cut back by 7 bases and J by 3 bases. Germline V gene sequence: CDR1 SQVTM, CDR2 ANQGSEA. The CDR3 bases are TGCAGCGCCCAGTCGGGGAGGGGCTACGAGCAGTACTTC. This gives the protein CSAQSGRGYEQYF.

This clonotype has only a few counts. The germline gene is not matched at one end of the junction; a read error may be the cause. The chain combines TRBV3-1 with TRBJ2-1; D gene uncertain. From germline, CDR1 is LGHDT and CDR2 YNNKEL (reference sequence). The CDR3 spans 16 residues. The CDR3 DNA sequence: TGTGCCAGCGGCCAATCCCAAAAAAGCTCCTACAATGAGCAGTTCTTC. Its protein product is CASGQSQKSSYNEQFF.

This clonotype came up a few times. The genes are TRBV7-2 and TRBJ2-7; no clear D gene. Germline values: CDR1 SGHTA, CDR2 FQGNSA. The CDR3 runs to 14 residues. The V gene lost 4 bases and the J gene lost 2 bases, with 12 bases spanning the gap. The CDR3 loop reads CASSWAGSTYEQYF. As DNA, the CDR3 is TGTGCCAGCAGCTGGGCTGGGTCTACCTACGAGCAGTACTTC.

This clonotype was observed many times. CDR3 sequence (DNA): TGCGCCAGCAGCCAACCTCGTAGGGCTACCTACAATGAGCAGTTCTTC. Residues: CASSQPRRATYNEQFF. The chain employs TRBV4-1 and TRBJ2-1; D is undetermined. V lost 2 bases and J lost 2, with 13 bases in between. Germline CDR1 is MGHRA and CDR2 is YSYEKL. This CDR3 spans 16 amino acids.

This clonotype was counted a few times. The genes are TRBV29-1 and TRBJ2-5, with unresolved D. The DNA end favors TRBJ2-7, so the J call may be wrong. The CDR3 length is 12 residues. CDR1 and CDR2 (germline): SQVTM, ANQGSEA. CDR3 in DNA: TGCAGCGTTGGTCTGGAAACGTACGAGCAGTACTTC. Residues: CSVGLETYEQYF.